This entry lists 25 T cell receptor beta chains sequenced from one sample in a study of PD-L1 blockade in urothelial cancer. Time point of the sample: peripheral blood 6 weeks after treatment start. Clones were read by immunoSEQ multiplex PCR, and TCRdb kept only the in-frame ones, dropping some. The sample holds around 47,000 clones, 82% seen once. Source: PBMCs, taken around atezolizumab (anti-PD-L1) treatment. The receptors stem from a man in his 60s with urothelial cancer.

This clone was picked up a small number of times. This chain joins TRBV19 and TRBJ2-7, with 7 nucleotides matching TRBD2. This CDR3 contains 13 residues. V was clipped by 7 bases and J by 4 bases; unmatched bases: 7. The germline V gene encodes CDR1 LNHDA and CDR2 SQIVND (reference sequence). This CDR3 reads CASTPDGGYEQYF. The CDR3 nucleotides are TGTGCCAGTACTCCCGACGGGGGGTACGAGCAGTACTTC. Supplemented by reference TRBV19 and TRBJ2-7, the full variable domain reads DGGITQSPKYLFRKEGQNVTLSCEQNLNHDAMYWYRQDPGQGLRLIYYSQIVNDFQKGDIAEGYSVSREKKESFPLTVTSAQKNPTAFYLCASTPDGGYEQYFGPGTRLTVT.

The genes are TRBV18 and TRBJ1-1, with a tentative D call TRBD1 (5 bases). The CDR3 has 15 residues. Germline V gene data show CDR1 as KGHSH and CDR2 as LQKENI. V was shortened by 3 bases and J by 0 bases, with 11 bases between the two germline ends. The CDR3 region has the DNA TGTGCCAGCTCACCGCCGGCAGGGATGAACACTGAAGCTTTCTTT. The encoded protein is CASSPPAGMNTEAFF.

The genes are TRBV19 and TRBJ1-4; D call uncertain. Per the germline V gene, CDR1 is LNHDA and CDR2 is SQIVND (reference sequence). The CDR3 sequence is 14 residues long. V lost 3 bases, J lost 2 bases, and 7 bases lay in between. The CDR3 spells CASSISYTNEKLFF. CDR3 bases: TGTGCCAGTAGTATTTCCTATACTAATGAAAAACTGTTTTTT. The variable domain in full, with the rest retrieved from reference TRBV19 and TRBJ1-4, is DGGITQSPKYLFRKEGQNVTLSCEQNLNHDAMYWYRQDPGQGLRLIYYSQIVNDFQKGDIAEGYSVSREKKESFPLTVTSAQKNPTAFYLCASSISYTNEKLFFGSGTQLSVL.

This clone came up a few times. The V gene is TRBV19, the J gene TRBJ1-2; D unclear. V lost 7 bases and J 7 bases, leaving 16 bases between the germline ends. Germline CDR1 LNHDA, CDR2 SQIVND (reference sequence). This CDR3 has 13 amino acids. The CDR3 protein is CASTIDKAGGYTF. CDR3 coding DNA: TGTGCCAGTACGATTGACAAGGCAGGTGGCTACACCTTC.

The chain employs TRBV28 and TRBJ1-1, with D uncertain. Germline values: CDR1 MDHEN, CDR2 SYDVKM. This CDR3 has 13 residues. The V gene lost 5 bases and the J gene lost 5 bases, with 12 bases spanning the gap. DNA of the CDR3: TGTGCCAGCAGTCCCGAGATTGTTACTGAAGCTTTCTTT. This sequence encodes CASSPEIVTEAFF.

This chain connects TRBV5-4 to TRBJ1-6, with unresolved D. Trimming pared 4 bases from V and 7 bases from J, leaving 12 bases between. Germline assignment: CDR1 SGHNT and CDR2 YYREEE (reference sequence). CDR3 length: 14 amino acids. CDR3 in amino acids: CASSDPGINSPLHF. CDR3 DNA: TGTGCCAGCAGCGATCCAGGAATAAATTCACCCCTCCACTTT.

The V call is TRBV6-6, the J call TRBJ2-3; TRBD2 agrees at 11 bases. The junction had 11 bases not matched to a gene; V was cut back by 6 bases and J by 6 bases. The CDR3 extends over 16 amino acids. Germline V CDR1 and CDR2: MNHNY, SVGAGI (reference sequence). The CDR3, as DNA: TGTGCCAGCAGCGGCGGTAGCGGGGGGGCTTTGGATACGCAGTATTTT. Its translation: CASSGGSGGALDTQYF.

The chain recombines TRBV11-2 with TRBJ2-3; TRBD2 agrees at 11 bases. The germline gives CDR1 SGHAT, CDR2 FQNNGV. Trimming cost V 4 bases and J 2 bases; bases outside gene matches: 14. The CDR3 contains 19 residues. CDR3 residues: CASSSTSTRLAGHTDTQYF. CDR3 sequence (DNA): TGTGCCAGCAGCTCCACCTCCACCAGACTAGCGGGGCACACAGATACGCAGTATTTT.

V and J are TRBV6-4 and TRBJ2-1; 10 bases line up with TRBD2. With V trimmed by 0 bases and J by 5 bases, 13 bases remained unmatched. The V gene's germline CDR1 is MRHNA and CDR2 SNTAGT. The CDR3 covers 19 residues. Written as DNA, the CDR3 is TGTGCCAGCAGTGACTCTGTTAGGGCTAGCGGGAGTATCAACAATGAGCAGTTCTTC. Its translation is CASSDSVRASGSINNEQFF.

This chain joins TRBV15 and TRBJ2-7, with 9 bases matching TRBD1. Trimming cost V 0 bases and J 4 bases; bases outside gene matches: 7. The CDR3 spans 16 residues. Germline CDR1 reads LNHNV; CDR2 reads YYDKDF (reference sequence). This chain's CDR3 is CATSRDKGQGIYEQYF. CDR3 DNA: TGTGCCACCAGCAGAGATAAGGGACAGGGAATTTACGAGCAGTACTTC. Based on the CDR3 plus reference TRBV15 and TRBJ2-7, the full variable domain is DAMVIQNPRYQVTQFGKPVTLSCSQTLNHNVMYWYQQKSSQAPKLLFHYYDKDFNNEADTPDNFQSRRPNTSFCFLDIRSPGLGDTAMYLCATSRDKGQGIYEQYFGPGTRLTVT.

The rearrangement uses TRBV28 and TRBJ2-7, with TRBD1 matching 7 bases. V shed 6 bases, J shed 5 bases, and the junction held 7 bases outside the gene matches. The germline V gene has CDR1 MDHEN and CDR2 SYDVKM. CDR3 size: 13 residues. DNA for the CDR3: TGTGCCAGCAGATCGACAGGGTCGGACGAGCAGTACTTC. It translates to CASRSTGSDEQYF.

V and J are TRBV7-6 and TRBJ2-1; 11 positions agree with TRBD2. The trim removed 5 bases at V and 1 base at J, leaving 4 bases unmatched. CDR1 and CDR2 from the germline V gene are SGHVS and FNYEAQ. The CDR3 loop spans 16 amino acids. CDR3 sequence reads: CASSPRTSGSYNEQFF. In DNA, the CDR3 is TGTGCCAGCAGCCCGCGGACTAGCGGGTCCTACAATGAGCAGTTCTTC.

This clone was found a few times. The J gene is TRBJ1-2, the V gene TRBV27, with TRBD1 identical over 7 bases. The CDR3 is made up of 15 amino acids. Trimming took 8 bases from V and 0 from J; bases not matched to a gene: 9. In germline, CDR1 is MNHEY, CDR2 SMNVEV (reference sequence). Here the CDR3 reads CASRGQGGANYGYTF. Here the CDR3 DNA reads TGTGCCAGCCGAGGGCAGGGGGGAGCTAACTATGGCTACACCTTC.

The chain has TRBV28 and TRBJ2-5; D is possibly TRBD2 (5 bases). Trimming took off 3 bases at V and 7 bases at J, with 6 bases between the two ends. The germline gives CDR1 MDHEN, CDR2 SYDVKM. The CDR3 contains 11 residues. The CDR3 region is CASSFGRTQYF. The DNA of the CDR3 is TGTGCCAGCAGTTTTGGGAGGACCCAGTACTTC.

This chain links TRBV7-8 with TRBJ2-3; 7 nucleotides match TRBD1. The V gene end was trimmed by 5 bases and the J gene end by 2 bases; junction bases not matched to a gene: 10. CDR1 and CDR2 from the germline V gene are SGHVS and FQNEAQ. This CDR3 has 16 amino acids. CDR3: CASSLHDRAPTDTQYF. The CDR3 coding sequence is TGTGCCAGCAGCCTCCACGACAGGGCCCCCACAGATACGCAGTATTTT.

The chain recombines TRBV4-1 with TRBJ2-3; the D gene is possibly TRBD1 (5 bases). The germline V and J ends were trimmed by 0 bases and 2 bases, with 9 bases remaining between them. There are 15 residues in the CDR3. CDR1 and CDR2 (germline): MGHRA, YSYEKL. In nucleotides, the CDR3 is TGCGCCAGCAGCCAAGATGCAGGGTTCACAGATACGCAGTATTTT. This sequence encodes CASSQDAGFTDTQYF.

The V and J genes are TRBV16 and TRBJ1-5, with TRBD1 as a possible D gene (5 bases). Trimming pared 0 bases from V and 2 bases from J, leaving 8 bases between. CDR3 length equals 15 residues. CDR1 is KGHSY and CDR2 is FQNENV in the germline V gene. As DNA, the CDR3 is TGTGCCAGCAGCCAATCTGGCAGGGGCAATCAGCCCCAGCATTTT. It yields the protein CASSQSGRGNQPQHF.

This sequence joins TRBV15 and TRBJ2-1, with D unresolved. This CDR3 has 14 residues. Germline CDR1 LNHNV, CDR2 YYDKDF (reference sequence). V was pared by 5 bases and J by 4 bases, with 12 bases between. CDR3 DNA sequence: TGTGCCACCAGCGCTCCGCGAGTATACAATGAGCAGTTCTTC. Its protein is CATSAPRVYNEQFF.

This clone was detected only a few times. The J gene is TRBJ2-1, the V gene TRBV7-6; TRBD2 agrees at 7 bases. Germline V lookup: CDR1 SGHVS, CDR2 FNYEAQ. J was trimmed by 5 bases and V by 6 bases; bases with no gene match: 10. The CDR3 sequence is 15 residues long. CDR3: CASSRSSGDNNEQFF. The CDR3 bases are TGTGCCAGCAGTCGTTCTAGCGGAGACAACAATGAGCAGTTCTTC.

This chain connects TRBV4-1 to TRBJ2-3, with D maybe TRBD2 (6 bases). Per germline, CDR1 MGHRA and CDR2 YSYEKL. The CDR3 sequence is 15 residues long. V shed 2 bases and J shed 2 bases, with 11 bases lying between them. In DNA, the CDR3 is TGCGCCAGCAGCCAACCGGGGGTACACACAGATACGCAGTATTTT. Translating gives CASSQPGVHTDTQYF.

The CDR3 here is CASSGLTSLTDTQYF. The CDR3 DNA reads TGCGCCAGCAGCGGTCTGACTAGCCTCACAGATACGCAGTATTTT. This rearrangement joins TRBV5-1 to TRBJ2-3; 7 nucleotides match TRBD2. CDR3 length equals 15 residues. J was trimmed by 2 bases and V by 4 bases; bases with no gene match: 7. From germline, CDR1 is SGHRS and CDR2 YFSETQ.

V and J are TRBV7-9 and TRBJ1-2; 9 nucleotides agree with TRBD1. Germline CDR1 reads SEHNR; CDR2 reads FQNEAQ (reference sequence). The ends lost 6 bases at V and 7 bases at J; junction bases unmatched: 15. The CDR3 loop spans 16 amino acids. CDR3 amino acids: CASSSGWDRDLSGYTF. The CDR3 region has the DNA TGTGCCAGCAGTTCTGGGTGGGACAGGGATTTGTCTGGCTACACCTTC.

J is TRBJ1-6 and V is TRBV2, with D tentatively TRBD1 (5 bases). Germline assignment: CDR1 SNHLY and CDR2 FYNNEI. The germline V and J ends were trimmed by 10 bases and 5 bases, with 12 bases remaining between them. The CDR3 is 13 residues long. The CDR3 spells CAIWAGNNSPLHF. CDR3 bases: TGTGCCATCTGGGCAGGGAATAATTCACCCCTCCACTTT.

J is TRBJ2-7 and V is TRBV6-5; perhaps TRBD2 as D (6 bases). V lost 2 bases to trimming and J lost 5 bases, with 16 bases between them. The CDR3 is 15 residues long. CDR1 is MNHEY, CDR2 SVGAGI, per germline. The CDR3 loop reads CASSYGGISGHEQYF. CDR3 bases: TGTGCCAGCAGTTACGGGGGGATCTCTGGGCACGAGCAGTACTTC.

The chain links TRBV20-1 to TRBJ1-1, with D maybe TRBD1 (5 bases). CDR3 size: 10 residues. V lost 7 bases and J 5 bases, leaving 8 bases between the germline ends. Germline loops: CDR1 DFQATT, CDR2 SNEGSKA (reference sequence). This chain's CDR3 is CSEGDTEAFF. The CDR3 DNA sequence: TGCAGTGAAGGGGATACTGAAGCTTTCTTT.